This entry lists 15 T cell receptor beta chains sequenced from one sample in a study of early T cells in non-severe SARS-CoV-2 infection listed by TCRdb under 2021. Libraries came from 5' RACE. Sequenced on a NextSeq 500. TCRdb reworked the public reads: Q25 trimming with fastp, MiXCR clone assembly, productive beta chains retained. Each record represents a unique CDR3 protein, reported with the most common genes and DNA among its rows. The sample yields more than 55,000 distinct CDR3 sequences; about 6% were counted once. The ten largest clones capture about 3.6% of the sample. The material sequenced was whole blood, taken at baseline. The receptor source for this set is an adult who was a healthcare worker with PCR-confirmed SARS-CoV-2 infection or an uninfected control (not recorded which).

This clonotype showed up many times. In nucleotides, the CDR3 is TGTGCCAGCGGGATGCGGGACTCCAATGAGCAGTTCTTC. Its translation: CASGMRDSNEQFF. The chain has TRBV6-6 and TRBJ2-1, with D maybe TRBD2 (6 bases). Looked up from germline, CDR1 is MNHNY and CDR2 is SVGAGI (reference sequence). CDR3 length: 13 residues. V was cut by 8 bases and J by 6 bases, with 14 bases left in between.

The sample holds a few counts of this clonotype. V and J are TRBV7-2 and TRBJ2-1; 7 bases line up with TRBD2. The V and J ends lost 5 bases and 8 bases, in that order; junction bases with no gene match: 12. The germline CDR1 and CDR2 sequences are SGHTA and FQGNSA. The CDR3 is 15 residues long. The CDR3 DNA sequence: TGTGCCAGCAGCCCCCTTGTAGGGAGGGTGCATGAGCAGTTCTTC. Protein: CASSPLVGRVHEQFF.

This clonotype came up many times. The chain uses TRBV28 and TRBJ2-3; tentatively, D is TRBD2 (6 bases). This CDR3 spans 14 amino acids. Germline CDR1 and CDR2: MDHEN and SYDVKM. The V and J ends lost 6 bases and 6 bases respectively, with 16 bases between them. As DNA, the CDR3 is TGTGCCAGCAGCGTTCCGGGAGAGTTGGATACGCAGTATTTT. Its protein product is CASSVPGELDTQYF.

The CDR3 loop reads CASRTGTSRNSYEQYF. CDR3 DNA sequence: TGTGCCAGCAGGACCGGGACTTCTAGGAACTCCTACGAGCAGTACTTC. V gene TRBV6-1 combines with J gene TRBJ2-7, with D possibly TRBD2 on 6 matching bases. The V and J ends lost 6 bases and 0 bases respectively, with 18 bases between them. Germline values: CDR1 MNHNS, CDR2 SASEGT. The CDR3 runs to 16 residues.

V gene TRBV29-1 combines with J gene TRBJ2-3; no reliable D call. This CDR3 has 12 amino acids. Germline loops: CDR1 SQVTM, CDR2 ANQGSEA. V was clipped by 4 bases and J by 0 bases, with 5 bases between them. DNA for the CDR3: TGCAGCGTTGTAAAGAGCACAGATACGCAGTATTTT. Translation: CSVVKSTDTQYF.

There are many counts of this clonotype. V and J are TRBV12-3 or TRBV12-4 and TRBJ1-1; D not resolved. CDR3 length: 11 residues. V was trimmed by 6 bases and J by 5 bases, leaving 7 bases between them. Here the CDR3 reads CASSQGTEAFF. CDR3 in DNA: TGTGCCAGCAGCCAAGGGACTGAAGCTTTCTTT.

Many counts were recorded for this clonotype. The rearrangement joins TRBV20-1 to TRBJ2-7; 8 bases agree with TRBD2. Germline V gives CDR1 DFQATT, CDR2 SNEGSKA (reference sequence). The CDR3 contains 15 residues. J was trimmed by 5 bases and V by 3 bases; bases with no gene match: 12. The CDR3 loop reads CSASTLGGAGDEQYF. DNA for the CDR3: TGCAGTGCTAGTACCCTCGGGGGAGCGGGAGACGAGCAGTACTTC.

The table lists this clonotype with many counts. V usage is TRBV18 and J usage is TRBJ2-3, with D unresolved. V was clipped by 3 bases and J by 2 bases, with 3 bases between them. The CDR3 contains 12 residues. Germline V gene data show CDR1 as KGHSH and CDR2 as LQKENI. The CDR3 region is CASSPNTDTQYF. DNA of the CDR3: TGTGCCAGCTCACCTAACACAGATACGCAGTATTTT.

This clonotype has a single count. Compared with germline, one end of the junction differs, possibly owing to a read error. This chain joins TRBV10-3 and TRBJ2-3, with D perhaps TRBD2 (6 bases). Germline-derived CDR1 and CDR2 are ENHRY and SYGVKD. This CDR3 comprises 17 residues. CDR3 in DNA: TGTGCCATCAGTGTTTCACAAACTAGCAAGGGCACAGGTACGCAGTATTTT. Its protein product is CAISVSQTSKGTGTQYF.

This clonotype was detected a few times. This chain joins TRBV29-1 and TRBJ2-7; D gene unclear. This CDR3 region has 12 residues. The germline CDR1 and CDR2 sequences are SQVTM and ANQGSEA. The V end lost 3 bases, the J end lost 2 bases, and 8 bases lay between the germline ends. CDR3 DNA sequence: TGCAGCGTTGAGACGCCGCCCTACGAGCAGTACTTC. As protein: CSVETPPYEQYF.

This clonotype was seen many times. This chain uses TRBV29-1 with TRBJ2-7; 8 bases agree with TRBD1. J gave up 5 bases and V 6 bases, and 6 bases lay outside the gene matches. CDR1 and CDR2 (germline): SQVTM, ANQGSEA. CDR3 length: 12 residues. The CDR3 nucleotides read TGCAGCGTCGGGACAGGAGGGAACGAGCAGTACTTC. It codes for CSVGTGGNEQYF.

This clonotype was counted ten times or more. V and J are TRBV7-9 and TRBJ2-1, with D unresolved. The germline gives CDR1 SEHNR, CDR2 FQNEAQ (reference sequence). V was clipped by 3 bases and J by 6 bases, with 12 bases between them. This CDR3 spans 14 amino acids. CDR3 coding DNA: TGTGCCAGCAGCTTGGTAGGGCCAGCCAATGAGCAGTTCTTC. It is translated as CASSLVGPANEQFF.

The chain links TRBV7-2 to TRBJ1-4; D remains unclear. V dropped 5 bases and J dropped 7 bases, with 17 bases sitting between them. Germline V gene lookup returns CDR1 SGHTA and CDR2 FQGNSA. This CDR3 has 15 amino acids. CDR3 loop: CASSQQLAGGEKLFF. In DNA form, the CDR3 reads TGTGCCAGCAGCCAACAATTAGCCGGCGGTGAAAAACTGTTTTTT.

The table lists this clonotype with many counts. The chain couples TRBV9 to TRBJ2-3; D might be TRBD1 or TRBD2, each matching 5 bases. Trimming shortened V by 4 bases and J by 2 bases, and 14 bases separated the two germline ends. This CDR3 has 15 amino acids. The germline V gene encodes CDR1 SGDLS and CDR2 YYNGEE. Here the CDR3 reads CASSIGTVSTDTQYF. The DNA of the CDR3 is TGTGCCAGCAGCATAGGGACCGTCTCCACAGATACGCAGTATTTT. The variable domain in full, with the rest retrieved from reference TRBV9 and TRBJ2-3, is DSGVTQTPKHLITATGQRVTLRCSPRSGDLSVYWYQQSLDQGLQFLIQYYNGEERAKGNILERFSAQQFPDLHSELNLSSLELGDSALYFCASSIGTVSTDTQYFGPGTRLTVL.

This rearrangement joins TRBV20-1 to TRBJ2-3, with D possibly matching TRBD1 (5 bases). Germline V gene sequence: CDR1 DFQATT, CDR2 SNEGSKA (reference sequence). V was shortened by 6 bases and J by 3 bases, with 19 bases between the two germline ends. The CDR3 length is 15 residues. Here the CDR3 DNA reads TGCAGTGCAGAAGCAAGGGGAAGGGGTACAGATACGCAGTATTTT. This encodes CSAEARGRGTDTQYF.